The source of this T cell receptor beta chain is a study of vaccination effects on CD4 cells after COVID-19. Study findings and constraints: Late post-vaccination, clones induced by infection and those induced by vaccine underwent marked clonal contraction.

Antigen-specific CD4+ T cells were first expanded with viral peptide pools by the ViraFEST assay and only then sequenced. When less than 12 days of culture had elapsed, CD4+ T cells were isolated. Testing of the vaccine recipients showed negative nucleocapsid antibodies and no prior SARS-CoV-2 infection. The table lists this clone with a few counts. Its target is not known. Data came from immunoSEQ multiplex PCR; TCRdb stores just in-frame clones and leaves some out. The sample records 20,000 to 25,000 clones, approximately 70% being singletons. The sample in question was CD4+ T cells from PBMCs cultured with HCoV-NL63 spike peptides, obtained before COVID-19 vaccination. This receptor was taken from a human donor who received a COVID-19 vaccine.

CDR3 residues: CASGWTGWVVSDNSPLHF. The CDR3 DNA sequence: TGTGCTAGTGGTTGGACAGGATGGGTCGTCTCGGATAATTCACCCCTCCACTTT. The V call is TRBV12-5, the J call TRBJ1-6, with TRBD1 matching over 7 bases. There are 18 residues in the CDR3. CDR1 is LGHNT and CDR2 is FRNRAP in the germline V gene. Trimming cost V 4 bases and J 5 bases; bases outside gene matches: 14.